The clone carrying this T cell receptor beta chain was detected only a few times. Its cognate antigen is unknown. This sample was taken from a study of CD8 T cells in ankylosing spondylitis. Study observations and caveats: Matched ankylosing spondylitis synovial fluid reportedly contained a significantly enriched population of disease-linked clones. Seemingly characteristic of ankylosing spondylitis blood was a TCR beta motif consisting of several highly homologous variants. Past research had described some motif variants in reactive arthritis synovial fluid and blood.

The V end lost 2 bases, the J end lost 6 bases, and 7 bases lay between the germline ends. The germline V gene encodes CDR1 WSHSY and CDR2 SAAADI. This CDR3 spans 13 amino acids. For TCR beta, libraries came from quantitative 5'-RACE with molecular barcodes. TCRdb ran MiXCR on the 5' RACE reads and lists one entry per CDR3 protein. The sample consists of under 450,000 distinct CDR3 sequences, about a sixth of them appearing once. The rearrangement uses TRBV10-2 and TRBJ1-4; unclear D gene. The sample was blood, either unsorted or a sorted T cell fraction (not recorded which). The receptor's source is a male donor with ankylosing spondylitis. The CDR3 nucleotides are TGCGCCAGCAGTGAGACCCTACATGAAAAACTGTTTTTT. Encoded protein: CASSETLHEKLFF.